This record concerns one T cell receptor beta chain sequence. The data were obtained in a study of blood T cell repertoires in COVID-19. Looking at the study overall: In each case, the material was cDNA or gDNA derived from T cells, B-cell-depleted T cells, or PBMCs.

As originally analysed: Using reference gene primer amplification, nucleated cell counts were estimated. Assay used: immunoSEQ multiplex PCR; TCRdb lists only in-frame clones, some missing. The V and J calls and the clone size are those of that table, but D and trimming were determined from the DNA. The sample records 200,000 or so clones, around 82% being singletons. CDR3 length equals 13 residues. Trimming took off 5 bases at V and 5 bases at J, with 12 bases between the two ends. The V gene's germline CDR1 is MNHEY and CDR2 SMNVEV (reference sequence). The specimen sequenced was peripheral blood. The TCR was taken from a woman in her fifties or sixties with acute or convalescent COVID-19. The chain couples TRBV27 to TRBJ1-1; the D gene is possibly TRBD1 (6 bases). This CDR3 is CASSSGGRTEAFF. CDR3 DNA: TGTGCCAGCAGTAGCGGGGGCCGAACTGAAGCTTTCTTT.